A single sample is the source of the 7 T cell receptor beta chains below, sequenced in a study of Ad26.COV2.S vaccination and SARS-CoV-2 variants (dated by TCRdb to the early 2020s). The library came from the immunoSEQ multiplex PCR assay. TCRdb stores this immuneACCESS table with in-frame sequences only. Part of the clones is absent; in the studies checked, under half of the shortfall reflects unresolved V genes, and no reason is known for the rest. A total of about 260,000 clones appear in this sample, approximately 90% of them only once. The ten most abundant clones make up roughly 3% of the sample. The label giving this sample's treatment or condition can be read as: some 20 received Ad26.COV2.S at low or high dose, single or two shots; several received placebo; per-sample allocation not given. Repertoires of vaccine and placebo recipients were sequenced from samples taken on day 63 after the first injection.

The source was peripheral blood, collected in a trial of Ad26.COV2.S vaccine versus placebo. These receptors originate from a person between 18 and 65 years old who received the Ad26.COV2.S COVID-19 vaccine or a placebo.

V gene TRBV7-2 combines with J gene TRBJ1-3, with no clear D. This CDR3 is 14 amino acids long. Germline V lookup: CDR1 SGHTA, CDR2 FQGNSA. V gave up 1 base and J gave up 4 bases, with 8 bases separating them. The CDR3 reads CASSLGVWGNTIYF. DNA of the CDR3: TGTGCCAGCAGCTTAGGCGTGTGGGGAAACACCATATATTTT. The full variable domain, its missing parts supplied by reference TRBV7-2 and TRBJ1-3, is GAGVSQSPSNKVTEKGKDVELRCDPISGHTALYWYRQSLGQGLEFLIYFQGNSAPDKSGLPSDRFSAERTGGSVSTLTIQRTQQEDSAVYLCASSLGVWGNTIYFGEGSWLTVV.

This rearrangement joins TRBV5-1 to TRBJ2-7; the match to TRBD2 covers 11 bases. Germline V gene lookup returns CDR1 SGHRS and CDR2 YFSETQ. This CDR3 has 20 amino acids. V lost 5 bases to trimming and J lost 5 bases; unmatched junction nucleotides: 24. The CDR3 spells CASRPIQGNIGLAGGHEQYV. The CDR3 DNA reads as TGCGCCAGCAGGCCAATTCAGGGGAATATCGGGCTAGCGGGAGGACACGAGCAGTACGTC.

J is TRBJ2-3 and V is TRBV6-6, with 8 nucleotides matching TRBD1. V lost 6 bases to trimming and J lost 1 base; unmatched junction nucleotides: 9. Per germline, CDR1 MNHNY and CDR2 SVGAGI (reference sequence). The CDR3 totals 16 residues. CDR3 loop: CASRGSGGQGTDTQYF. As DNA, the CDR3 is TGTGCCAGCAGGGGATCAGGGGGCCAGGGCACAGATACGCAGTATTTT.

The CDR3 region has the DNA TGTGCCTGGAGTGTACTAGCGGGAGGCACAGATACGCAGTATTTT. Translation: CAWSVLAGGTDTQYF. This chain joins TRBV30 and TRBJ2-3, with 11 positions matching TRBD2. V lost 0 bases and J lost 1; bases outside the gene matches: 0. CDR1 and CDR2 (germline): GTSNPN, SVGIG (reference sequence). This CDR3 has 15 residues. The full variable domain, in which reference TRBV30 and TRBJ2-3 provide the parts outside the CDR3, is SQTIHQWPATLVQPVGSPLSLECTVEGTSNPNLYWYRQAAGRGLQLLFYSVGIGQISSEVPQNLSASRPQDRQFILSSKKLLLSDSGFYLCAWSVLAGGTDTQYFGPGTRLTVL.

This chain uses TRBV5-5 with TRBJ2-7; D not resolved. The CDR3 runs to 13 residues. The V end lost 1 base, the J end lost 3 bases, and 8 bases lay between the germline ends. Germline V gene lookup returns CDR1 SGHKS and CDR2 YYEKEE (reference sequence). The CDR3 DNA is TGTGCCAGCAGCTTGAGTCTACTCTACGAGCAGTACGTC. Amino acids: CASSLSLLYEQYV.

This rearrangement joins TRBV5-1 to TRBJ2-3; TRBD2 matches at 11 bases. Germline lookup yields CDR1 SGHRS and CDR2 YFSETQ. V was pared by 3 bases and J by 2 bases, with 5 bases of the junction left unmatched. The CDR3 runs 16 residues. The CDR3 is CASSSMGLAVTDTQYF. The CDR3 bases are TGCGCCAGCAGCTCGATGGGACTAGCGGTCACAGATACGCAGTATTTT.

V gene TRBV5-4 combines with J gene TRBJ2-3; D gene ambiguous. The CDR3 totals 12 residues. V was clipped by 4 bases and J by 1 base, with 4 bases between them. Germline assignment: CDR1 SGHNT and CDR2 YYREEE (reference sequence). The CDR3 DNA follows: TGTGCCAGCAGCGCACGCACAGATACGCAGTATTTT. Protein sequence: CASSARTDTQYF.